The rows below give T cell receptor beta chains drawn from one sample of a study of cytomegalovirus exposure and HLA in healthy donors. Measured with immunoSEQ multiplex PCR; TCRdb has only the in-frame clones, and not every one. The sample holds 70,000 to 100,000 clones. The sample comprised PBMCs. The source is a girl aged 5-17 years in good health and CMV-seropositive. Each CDR3 is given with its conserved first and last residue. The order of the fields is D gene, V gene, J gene, CDR3 DNA, CDR3 protein. The D gene is left open where the match is weak.

TRBD2,TRBV4-1,TRBJ2-2,TGCGCCAGCAGCCAAGAAGGAACTAGCGGGGGGCGAGACACCGGGGAGCTGTTTTTT,CASSQEGTSGGRDTGELFF
TRBD1,TRBV10-3,TRBJ1-1,TGTGCCTCAAAGACGGGACAGGGGATCACTGAAGCTTTCTTT,CASKTGQGITEAFF
-,TRBV4-2,TRBJ1-3,TGTGCCAGCAGCCAAGACCGAACTCTTGGAAACACCATATATTTT,CASSQDRTLGNTIYF
TRBD1,TRBV7-9,TRBJ2-6,TGTGCCAGCAGCTATTTCGGAGCGGGCAGGGGGCAAGCCAACGTCCTGACTTTC,CASSYFGAGRGQANVLTF
TRBD1,TRBV7-3,TRBJ2-5,TGTGCCAGCAGCCCCTCCGGGACAGGGAGGGGAGAGACCCAGTACTTC,CASSPSGTGRGETQYF
TRBD1,TRBV5-6,TRBJ2-7,TGTGCCAGCAGCTTATCAGGCAGGGGGTACTACGAGCAGTACTTC,CASSLSGRGYYEQYF
-,TRBV6-5,TRBJ2-2,TGTGCCAGCGAAGGGACATCGAACACCGGGGAGCTGTTTTTT,CASEGTSNTGELFF
-,TRBV7-9,TRBJ1-1,TGTGCCAGCAGCTTAGCGAGGATTGTGAACACTGAAGCTTTCTTT,CASSLARIVNTEAFF
-,TRBV11-3,TRBJ1-2,TGTGCCAGCAGCTTATCGCACGGTAACGGCTACACCTTC,CASSLSHGNGYTF
-,TRBV20-1,TRBJ2-1,TGCAGTGCCGGCCTAGACAATGAGCAGTTCTTC,CSAGLDNEQFF
-,TRBV21-1,TRBJ1-5,TGTGCCAGCAGCAAAGGGGGACGGGAGGGAGGTCAGCCCCAGCATTTT,CASSKGGREGGQPQHF
-,TRBV19,TRBJ1-3,TGTGCCAGTGCCCAACTCCAAAGGGGCTCTGGAAACACCATATATTTT,CASAQLQRGSGNTIYF
-,TRBV2,TRBJ2-7,TGTGCCATGTCCACGCGGCAGGGGACGGGGGAGCAGTACTTC,CAMSTRQGTGEQYF
-,TRBV19,TRBJ2-2,TGTGCCAGTACTAATCGGGTGGCCGGGGAGCTGTTTTTT,CASTNRVAGELFF